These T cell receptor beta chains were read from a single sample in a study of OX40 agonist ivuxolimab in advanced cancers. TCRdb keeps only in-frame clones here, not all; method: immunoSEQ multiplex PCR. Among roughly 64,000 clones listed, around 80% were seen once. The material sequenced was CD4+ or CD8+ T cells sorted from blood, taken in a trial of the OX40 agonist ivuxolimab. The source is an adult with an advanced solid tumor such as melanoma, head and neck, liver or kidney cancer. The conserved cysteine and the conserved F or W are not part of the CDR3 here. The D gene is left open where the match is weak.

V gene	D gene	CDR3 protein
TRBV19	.	ASSIGRDSYGYT
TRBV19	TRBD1	ASSGDRVDTGELF
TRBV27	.	ASSFLLRDTQY
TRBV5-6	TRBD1	ASSHFGTANTEAF
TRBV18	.	ASSPGLGVQETQY
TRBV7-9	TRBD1	ASIPGTVSFEQY
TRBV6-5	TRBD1	ASSTQGWNNSPLH
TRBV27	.	ASRGPYNEQF
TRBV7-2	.	ASSQRTRGQSEQY
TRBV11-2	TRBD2	ASSPYRTSGSYNEQF
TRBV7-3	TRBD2	ASSETGTSGAYEQY
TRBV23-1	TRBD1	ASSQGELDTQY
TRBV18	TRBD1	ASSQGQGVAGELF
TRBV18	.	ASSSPQGLTNEKLF
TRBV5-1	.	ASSLFSSGLTSGANVLT
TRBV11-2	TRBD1	ASSRDRSTDTQY
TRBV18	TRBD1	ASSPRDRIAPSSYEQY
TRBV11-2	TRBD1	ASRPTGGYGYT
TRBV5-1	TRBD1	ASSSGTGWETQY
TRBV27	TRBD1	ASSIQQGATADTQY
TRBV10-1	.	ASSAELYNEQF
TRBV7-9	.	ASSSWGDQPQH
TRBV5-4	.	ASAPKDFSYEQY
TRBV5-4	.	ASSLPAQDRSRTDTQY
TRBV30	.	AWSGQPRGYGYT
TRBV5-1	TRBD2	ASSSGGARETQY
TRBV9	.	ASSTRTGNTGELF
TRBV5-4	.	ASSSLPGREQY
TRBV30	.	AWSLSGYGYT
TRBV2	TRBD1	ASRGQGRREQY
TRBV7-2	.	ASSLTGTGNQPQH
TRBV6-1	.	ASIKEVLGEQY
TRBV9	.	ASSPDSLAYNEQF